Following are 16 T cell receptor beta chains from one sample sequenced in a study of low-dose radiotherapy and immunotherapy resistance in tumors. Stated time point: after trial treatment. As for treatment: LDRT plus nivolumab, ipilimumab, low-dose cyclophosphamide and aspirin (RACIN trial). With a V-primer adapter and a constant-region primer, TCRs were amplified for 20 to 25 PCR cycles. One entry per CDR3 protein results from TCRdb running MiXCR on the reads. The sample includes roughly 48,000 distinct CDR3 sequences, around 33% seen only once; the top ten take roughly 8.2%. The sample was PBMCs, taken after low-dose radiotherapy plus immunotherapy. The receptors here all came from a male donor with rectosigmoid adenocarcinoma.

The chain joins TRBV6-2 or TRBV6-3 to TRBJ2-1, with TRBD2 matching 8 bases. The CDR3 loop spans 13 amino acids. The germline CDR1 and CDR2 sequences are MNHEY and SVGEGT. Trimming at V came to 10 bases and at J to 10 bases, leaving 12 bases not matched to a gene. This chain's CDR3 is CATTSGGHYEQFF. The DNA for the CDR3 is TGTGCCACGACAAGCGGGGGTCACTACGAGCAGTTCTTC.

On this clonotype: A far larger clone is one nucleotide away, so this likely arose from a read error. J is TRBJ2-5 and V is TRBV28; 7 bases are a match to TRBD1. Germline CDR1 and CDR2: MDHEN and SYDVKM. Trimming took 4 bases from V and 2 from J; bases not matched to a gene: 1. This CDR3 is 13 amino acids long. As DNA, the CDR3 is TGTGCCAGCAGTTCGGGACAGCAAGAGACCCAGTACTTC. Translating gives CASSSGQQETQYF.

This clonotype was counted ten times or more. The chain employs TRBV6-2 or TRBV6-3 and TRBJ2-4; maybe TRBD2 (6 bases). With 4 bases removed from V and 8 bases from J, the gap between germline ends came to 21 bases. The germline gives CDR1 MNHEY, CDR2 SVGEGT. The CDR3 loop spans 16 amino acids. Written as DNA, the CDR3 is TGTGCCAGCAGTTTCCCCAATGCCCCAGGAGGGGACATTCAGTACTTC. Translated: CASSFPNAPGGDIQYF.

The V call is TRBV6-4, the J call TRBJ2-1, with 12 positions matching TRBD2. Trimming took 4 bases from V and 10 from J; bases not matched to a gene: 5. This CDR3 contains 14 residues. Germline V gene data show CDR1 as MRHNA and CDR2 as SNTAGT. The CDR3 DNA follows: TGTGCCAGCAGTGCTAGCGGGGGGGCCGCGGAGCAGTTCTTC. This codes for CASSASGGAAEQFF.

In the case of this clonotype: This likely traces to a read error, being one base from a far larger clone. V and J are TRBV6-6 and TRBJ2-1; D could derive from TRBD1 or TRBD2 (5 bases each). This CDR3 spans 13 amino acids. Per germline, CDR1 MNHNY and CDR2 SVGAGI (reference sequence). V was shortened by 5 bases and J by 10 bases, with 15 bases between the two germline ends. CDR3 coding DNA: TGTGCCAGCAGTCGGAGAGTCGGGGACGAGCAGTTCTTC. Its protein product is CASSRRVGDEQFF.

CDR3 protein: CASSYTDNYNSPLHF. In DNA, the CDR3 is TGTGCCAGCAGTTACACGGACAACTATAATTCACCCCTCCACTTT. The V call is TRBV6-2 or TRBV6-3, the J call TRBJ1-6; TRBD1 is a possible D gene (5 bases). Germline loops: CDR1 MNHEY, CDR2 SVGEGT. Trimming removed 2 bases at V and 3 bases at J, with 8 bases between. CDR3 length equals 15 residues.

This clonotype was detected only a few times. A far larger clone is a single base away, which makes a read error likely. CDR3 sequence: CASRLAGALNEQYF. CDR3 DNA sequence: TGTGCCAGCAGACTAGCGGGGGCTTTGAATGAGCAGTACTTC. The chain has TRBV27 and TRBJ2-7; TRBD2 aligns across 11 bases. Germline V gene sequence: CDR1 MNHEY, CDR2 SMNVEV (reference sequence). The CDR3 length is 14 residues. Trimming took 6 bases from V and 7 from J; bases not matched to a gene: 8.

This chain joins TRBV28 and TRBJ2-6; 8 bases are shared with TRBD1. Germline CDR1 is MDHEN and CDR2 is SYDVKM. The CDR3 covers 18 residues. The junction had 11 bases not matched to a gene; V was cut back by 5 bases and J by 2 bases. CDR3 nucleotides: TGTGCCAGCAGTCCTTTTGGGCAGGGGGCCGCTGGGGCCAACGTCCTGACTTTC. Its translation: CASSPFGQGAAGANVLTF.

This clonotype was picked up one time. The chain joins TRBV28 to TRBJ2-5; D gene uncertain. The CDR3 runs to 12 residues. The V and J ends lost 2 bases and 1 base respectively, with 2 bases between them. The germline V gene encodes CDR1 MDHEN and CDR2 SYDVKM. The CDR3 nucleotides read TGTGCCAGCAGTTTAACCCAAGAGACCCAGTACTTC. This translates into CASSLTQETQYF.

This chain uses TRBV4-1 with TRBJ2-1; 9 positions match TRBD1. The CDR3 loop spans 15 amino acids. Trimming at V came to 6 bases and at J to 5 bases, leaving 8 bases not matched to a gene. In germline, CDR1 is MGHRA, CDR2 YSYEKL. The CDR3, as DNA: TGCGCCAGCAGTCGCGGGACAGGGACCAACAATGAGCAGTTCTTC. Translating gives CASSRGTGTNNEQFF.

This clonotype was observed a handful of times. The CDR3 DNA sequence: TGCGCCAGCAGCTTGGCCGACAGGGGGCTGTACGAGCAGTACTTC. This encodes CASSLADRGLYEQYF. The gene calls are TRBV5-1 and TRBJ2-7; TRBD1 matches 10 bases. V lost 0 bases to trimming and J lost 4 bases; unmatched junction nucleotides: 4. The CDR3 length is 15 residues. Germline CDR1 is SGHRS and CDR2 is YFSETQ.

In this sample, this clonotype turned up many times. The chain combines TRBV7-8 with TRBJ2-5, with D perhaps matching TRBD2 (6 bases). The ends were cut back, 5 bases at V and 3 bases at J, with 19 bases in the middle. Germline V gene data show CDR1 as SGHVS and CDR2 as FQNEAQ. The CDR3 spans 16 residues. In nucleotides, the CDR3 is TGTGCCAGCAGCCCCGGTGGGGGGTGGTCTAAAGAGACCCAGTACTTC. The encoded protein is CASSPGGGWSKETQYF.

This clonotype was seen at least ten times. This sequence joins TRBV5-1 and TRBJ2-3; D call uncertain. The CDR3 has 15 residues. CDR1 SGHRS and CDR2 YFSETQ come from the germline V gene. Trimming stripped 1 base from V and 5 bases from J, with 14 bases between. CDR3 residues: CASSLWSFQGDTQYF. The CDR3 DNA reads TGCGCCAGCAGCTTGTGGTCCTTTCAAGGAGATACGCAGTATTTT.

To note about this clonotype: A read error is likely here: a far larger clone is one base away. The chain couples TRBV13 to TRBJ2-1; perhaps D is TRBD1 or TRBD2 (6 bases each). This CDR3 contains 16 residues. The ends were cut back, 1 base at V and 3 bases at J, with 13 bases in the middle. In germline, CDR1 is PRHDT, CDR2 FYEKMQ (reference sequence). CDR3 sequence (DNA): TGTGCCAGCAGCTTAGTAGGGGGGCTGATCTACAATGAGCAGTTCTTC. It specifies CASSLVGGLIYNEQFF.

The table lists this clonotype with many counts. This chain's CDR3 is CASSQAGSGANVLTF. The DNA of the CDR3 is TGCGCCAGCAGCCAAGCCGGCTCTGGGGCCAACGTCCTGACTTTC. V gene TRBV4-3 combines with J gene TRBJ2-6; D unclear. CDR3 size: 15 residues. Looked up from germline, CDR1 is LGHNA and CDR2 is YSLEER. The ends were cut back, 1 base at V and 0 bases at J, with 4 bases in the middle.

The V gene is TRBV5-1, the J gene TRBJ2-7; D may be TRBD2 (6 bases). The CDR3 extends over 17 amino acids. Germline V lookup: CDR1 SGHRS, CDR2 YFSETQ. Deletions cut 1 base from V and 3 bases from J, with 20 bases between. CDR3 sequence: CASSLISPSGGGYEQYF. CDR3 bases: TGCGCCAGCAGCTTGATATCGCCCTCCGGGGGTGGCTACGAGCAGTACTTC.